The T cell receptor (beta chain) described here comes from a study of T cell responses to AZD1222 COVID-19 vaccine. Study background: Second-dose schedules of about 4 or about 12 weeks were combined.

Points from the study as a whole: Spike-specific TCR breadth and depth rose after two AZD1222 doses. Targets within unmutated variant regions were reportedly found for nearly half of spike-specific TCRs. Seropositive at baseline were only a handful of AZD1222 recipients.

Of note for this clone: Its antigen is not identified.

Sequenced by immunoSEQ multiplex PCR; TCRdb stores in-frame clones only, minus some. The data hold approximately 150,000 clones, with roughly 92% observed a single time. Sequencing used peripheral blood, obtained on day 0 of AZD1222 vaccination. The sequence was collected from an adult in good health.

The CDR3 spells CASNNLRSYNEQFF. The CDR3 DNA reads TGTGCCAGCAACAACCTGAGGTCCTACAATGAGCAGTTCTTC. The chain carries TRBV9 and TRBJ2-1, with D hard to call. V dropped 6 bases and J dropped 1 base, with 11 bases sitting between them. The CDR3 is made up of 14 amino acids. From germline, CDR1 is SGDLS and CDR2 YYNGEE. Supplemented by reference TRBV9 and TRBJ2-1, the full variable domain reads DSGVTQTPKHLITATGQRVTLRCSPRSGDLSVYWYQQSLDQGLQFLIQYYNGEERAKGNILERFSAQQFPDLHSELNLSSLELGDSALYFCASNNLRSYNEQFFGPGTRLTVL.